These T cell receptor beta chains were read from a single sample in a study of cytomegalovirus exposure and HLA in healthy donors. This table comes from immunoSEQ multiplex PCR, and its TCRdb copy is limited to in-frame clones, with some not included. The table includes 200,000 to 250,000 clones, about four fifths detected once. The specimen was PBMCs. The receptors here all came from a middle-aged woman in good health and CMV-seropositive. CDR3s include the opening cysteine and the closing phenylalanine or tryptophan. D genes are given only for firm matches. Some rows mark clone size as missing; the rest say once, few, many or name a class of expanded clone.

J gene	clone size	V gene	D gene	CDR3 protein	CDR3 DNA
TRBJ1-1	NA	TRBV30	NA	CALLREIEAFF	TGTGCCCTCTTACGGGAAATTGAAGCTTTCTTT
TRBJ1-5	NA	TRBV19	NA	CASGAGQIYANQPQHF	TGTGCCAGTGGGGCCGGACAGATTTATGCGAATCAGCCCCAGCATTTT
TRBJ1-1	NA	TRBV14	NA	CASSQVTVNTEAFF	TGTGCCAGCAGCCAAGTTACGGTGAACACTGAAGCTTTCTTT
TRBJ2-7	NA	TRBV5-6	TRBD1	CASSSGTVFYEQYF	TGTGCCAGCAGCTCCGGGACAGTCTTTTACGAGCAGTACTTC
TRBJ1-6	few	TRBV7-9	NA	CASSLEGGSPLHF	TGTGCCAGCAGCTTAGAGGGAGGGTCACCCCTCCACTTT
TRBJ1-6	NA	TRBV5-8	NA	CASSPRGGTYNSPLHF	TGTGCCAGCAGCCCCCGGGGGGGAACGTATAATTCACCCCTCCACTTT
TRBJ2-7	few	TRBV30	NA	CAWAKSYEQYF	TGTGCCTGGGCCAAGAGCTACGAGCAGTACTTC
TRBJ2-5	NA	TRBV2	TRBD2	CASSPQLAGYDVRETQYF	TGTGCCAGCAGTCCACAATTAGCGGGATACGACGTACGAGAGACCCAGTACTTC
TRBJ2-3	NA	TRBV14	TRBD2	CASSRFSGAGTDTQYF	TGTGCCAGCAGCCGTTTTTCGGGAGCGGGGACCGATACGCAGTATTTT
TRBJ2-2	NA	TRBV7-2	TRBD1	CASRRQGGNTGELFF	TGTGCCAGCAGAAGACAGGGGGGTAACACCGGGGAGCTGTTTTTT
TRBJ1-4	NA	TRBV27	TRBD1	CASSSWGTGGLGEKLFF	TGTGCCAGCAGTTCCTGGGGGACAGGGGGCTTAGGGGAAAAACTGTTTTTT
TRBJ2-3	NA	TRBV5-1	NA	CASSPGPERYRTDTQYF	TGCGCCAGCAGCCCTGGCCCAGAGAGGTACCGCACAGATACGCAGTATTTT
TRBJ2-7	NA	TRBV11-2	TRBD2	CASSSSSGTTYEQYF	TGTGCCAGCAGCTCGAGTAGCGGGACCACCTACGAGCAGTACTTC
TRBJ2-7	NA	TRBV7-6	TRBD1	CASSFRQGAYEQYF	TGTGCCAGCAGCTTTAGACAGGGGGCCTACGAGCAGTACTTC
TRBJ2-7	NA	TRBV7-2	NA	CASSKAREDYEQYF	TGTGCCAGCAGCAAAGCAAGGGAGGATTACGAGCAGTACTTC
TRBJ2-3	NA	TRBV6-5	NA	CASSKLHRADTQYF	TGTGCCAGCAGTAAGTTGCACCGCGCAGATACGCAGTATTTT
TRBJ1-2	NA	TRBV10-2	TRBD1	CASSDLSGTGGSYTF	TGCGCCAGCAGTGACCTGTCAGGGACAGGGGGGAGCTACACCTTC
TRBJ2-1	NA	TRBV5-1	NA	CASSSRTGYNEQFF	TGCGCCAGCAGCTCCCGAACGGGGTACAATGAGCAGTTCTTC
TRBJ1-2	NA	TRBV9	NA	CASSPLNYGYTF	TGTGCCAGCAGCCCTCTGAACTATGGCTACACCTTC
TRBJ1-2	NA	TRBV6-5	TRBD1	CASGDRWGYTF	TGTGCCAGCGGGGACAGGTGGGGCTACACCTTC
TRBJ1-2	NA	TRBV4-1	NA	CASSQRGGVYYGYTF	TGCGCCAGCAGCCAGAGAGGAGGGGTTTACTATGGCTACACCTTC
TRBJ2-7	NA	TRBV19	TRBD2	CASSGQREYRNEQYF	TGTGCCAGTAGTGGACAGCGGGAGTATAGAAACGAGCAGTACTTC
TRBJ2-3	NA	TRBV9	NA	CASSVAMTGGTDTQYF	TGTGCCAGCAGCGTAGCTATGACGGGGGGCACAGATACGCAGTATTTT
TRBJ2-3	NA	TRBV7-8	NA	CASSEKTGSTDTQYF	TGTGCCAGCAGCGAAAAGACAGGTAGCACAGATACGCAGTATTTT
TRBJ2-5	once	TRBV7-3	TRBD2	CASSYGAGGRETQYF	TGTGCCAGCAGCTACGGGGCGGGAGGTCGAGAGACCCAGTACTTC
TRBJ1-2	NA	TRBV5-1	TRBD1	CASSEAGGPNYGYTF	TGCGCCAGCAGCGAAGCAGGGGGCCCAAACTATGGCTACACCTTC
TRBJ2-7	NA	TRBV11-3	TRBD1	CASRAGQGAYEQYF	TGTGCCAGCAGGGCGGGACAGGGAGCCTACGAGCAGTACTTC
TRBJ2-7	once	TRBV19	TRBD1	CVSSRGQTYEQYF	TGTGTCAGTAGCAGGGGACAGACCTACGAGCAGTACTTC
TRBJ2-1	NA	TRBV19	TRBD1	CASSIVGQGANEQFF	TGTGCCAGTAGTATAGTGGGACAGGGGGCTAATGAGCAGTTCTTC
TRBJ2-7	NA	TRBV1	NA	CTSSQGTVLSYEQYF	TGCACCAGCAGCCAAGGGACAGTTCTCTCCTACGAGCAGTACTTC
TRBJ2-7	NA	TRBV10-3	NA	CAISENWRLDTYEQYF	TGTGCCATCAGTGAAAATTGGAGGTTAGACACCTACGAGCAGTACTTC
TRBJ2-2	once	TRBV5-4	TRBD1	CASSSSRQGAIKTGELFF	TGTGCCAGCAGCTCTTCTAGACAGGGGGCGATTAAAACCGGGGAGCTGTTTTTT
TRBJ1-1	NA	TRBV5-1	NA	CASSIHRDTEAFF	TGCGCCAGCAGCATCCACAGGGACACTGAAGCTTTCTTT
TRBJ1-1	NA	TRBV7-8	TRBD1	CASSLGRGSAEAFF	TGTGCCAGCAGCTTGGGCAGGGGGAGTGCTGAAGCTTTCTTT
TRBJ1-2	few	TRBV29-1	NA	CSVEDLEGVKDGYTF	TGCAGCGTTGAAGATCTTGAAGGGGTAAAGGATGGCTACACCTTC
TRBJ2-5	NA	TRBV5-6	NA	CASSFGTRQETQYF	TGTGCCAGCAGCTTCGGGACACGACAAGAGACCCAGTACTTC
TRBJ2-1	NA	TRBV9	NA	CASSVGPTNNEQFF	TGTGCCAGCAGCGTCGGTCCCACCAACAATGAGCAGTTCTTC
TRBJ1-2	NA	TRBV6-4	TRBD1	CASSDSQGAYGYTF	TGTGCCAGCAGTGACTCCCAGGGGGCGTATGGCTACACCTTC
TRBJ1-5	NA	TRBV7-2	NA	CASSLAPEGQPQHF	TGTGCCAGCAGCTTAGCTCCTGAGGGTCAGCCCCAGCATTTT
TRBJ1-2	NA	TRBV30	TRBD1	CAWSPGQGISGYTF	TGTGCCTGGAGCCCGGGACAGGGGATATCTGGCTACACCTTC
TRBJ1-1	NA	TRBV5-5	NA	CASSFSRGNTEAFF	TGTGCCAGCAGCTTTAGCAGGGGGAACACTGAAGCTTTCTTT
TRBJ2-6	NA	TRBV19	NA	CASSPRVALGSGANVLTF	TGTGCCAGTAGTCCACGGGTCGCTTTGGGTTCAGGGGCCAACGTCCTGACTTTC
TRBJ2-1	NA	TRBV7-2	NA	CASSLASGAEQFF	TGTGCCAGCAGCTTAGCAAGTGGAGCTGAGCAGTTCTTC
TRBJ2-1	few	TRBV6-1	TRBD2	CASVPGGINNEQFF	TGTGCCAGCGTCCCGGGAGGTATCAACAATGAGCAGTTCTTC
TRBJ1-5	NA	TRBV5-1	NA	CASSLGGLQINQPQHF	TGCGCCAGCAGCTTGGGAGGGCTACAGATCAATCAGCCCCAGCATTTT
TRBJ2-1	NA	TRBV7-3	TRBD2	CASSLMDSGSFEQFF	TGTGCCAGCAGCTTAATGGATAGCGGGAGCTTTGAGCAGTTCTTC
TRBJ2-3	once	TRBV19	NA	CASSTLASLKDTQYF	TGTGCCAGTAGTACCCTAGCGTCTTTGAAAGATACGCAGTATTTT
TRBJ2-7	NA	TRBV5-1	TRBD1	CASSLAATGNHEQYF	TGCGCCAGCAGCTTGGCGGCGACAGGGAACCACGAGCAGTACTTC
TRBJ1-2	NA	TRBV29-1	NA	CSVEVRGSVARGYTF	TGCAGCGTTGAGGTACGTGGCAGCGTGGCGAGAGGCTACACCTTC
TRBJ2-6	NA	TRBV18	NA	CASSQQDSGANVLTF	TGTGCCAGCTCCCAACAAGACTCTGGGGCCAACGTCCTGACTTTC
TRBJ1-2	NA	TRBV19	NA	CASSRAGRDYGYTF	TGTGCCAGTAGTAGGGCAGGGCGTGACTATGGCTACACCTTC
TRBJ2-5	NA	TRBV25-1	TRBD2	CASSEGWRGGPETQYF	TGTGCCAGCAGTGAAGGGTGGCGGGGGGGCCCGGAGACCCAGTACTTC
TRBJ1-2	NA	TRBV7-2	NA	CASSLVATGSYGYTF	TGTGCCAGCAGCTTAGTCGCAACAGGGTCCTATGGCTACACCTTC
TRBJ1-2	once	TRBV7-9	NA	CASSPGFYGYTF	TGTGCCAGCAGCCCGGGATTCTATGGCTACACCTTC
TRBJ1-2	few	TRBV30	TRBD1	CAWSTDRVGYGYTF	TGTGCCTGGAGTACTGACAGGGTAGGGTATGGCTACACCTTC
TRBJ2-7	NA	TRBV4-3	NA	CASSQDRTIPGEQYF	TGCGCCAGCAGCCAAGATAGGACCATCCCGGGGGAGCAGTACTTC
TRBJ1-5	NA	TRBV9	NA	CASSVDGNNQPQHF	TGTGCCAGCAGCGTAGACGGGAATAATCAGCCCCAGCATTTT